This T cell receptor (beta chain) was sequenced during a study of a mutant IDH1 vaccine in newly diagnosed glioma. Overall study: Patients had eight vaccinations, in weeks 1, 3, 5, 7, 11, 15, 19 and 23. Treated patients, approximately 60% male and roughly 40% female, averaged roughly 43 years of age. In some groups vaccination began 4-6 weeks post-radiotherapy; others received it with temozolomide.

Study-wide results and limits: No link was apparently found between pseudoprogression and changes in top peripheral T cell clonotypes.

On this clone: Its cognate antigen is unknown.

Libraries were prepared by immunoSEQ multiplex PCR; TCRdb keeps only in-frame clonotypes and omits some of them. Among around 57,000 clones listed, 70% to 90% were seen once. Documented time point: week 11, during vaccination. It was 300 ug of mutant IDH1 20-mer peptide that made up each vaccine dose, given with topical imiquimod. The receptor's source is a middle-aged man with glioma. The starting material was PBMCs, obtained from a glioma patient whose treatment included an IDH1 peptide vaccine.

The DNA of the CDR3 is TGTGCCAGCAGTGAAGGGCGGTCCCCTGAAAAACTGTTTTTT. This encodes CASSEGRSPEKLFF. The chain combines TRBV2 with TRBJ1-4, with D unclear. Germline V CDR1 and CDR2: SNHLY, FYNNEI. The CDR3 has 14 amino acids. Trimming left V 1 base short and J 7 bases short, with 10 bases between.